This record concerns one T cell receptor beta chain sequence. What it recognizes is unknown. Sequencing of the DNA from cultured CD4+ T cells was carried out with the Oncomine TCR Beta short-read assay. One entry per CDR3 protein, called by TCRdb with MiXCR from the PCR reads. The profile shows approximately 15,000 distinct CDR3 sequences, around 30% of them singletons. These data originate in a study of vaccination and CD4 T cells after COVID-19. On the study more broadly: From HCoV-229E, HCoV-OC43, HCoV-NL63 and SARS-CoV-2, overlapping spike peptides were used to stimulate the cells. Cultures designated as controls were supplied with a CEFX pool, an HIV-1 Nef pool, or no peptide.

As for treatment: roughly 11-day PBMC culture with coronavirus spike peptide pools or control peptides (ViraFEST assay). Peptide pool stimulation in ViraFEST expanded antigen-specific T cells, whose TCRs were then sequenced. General observations from the study: Spike mono-reactivity was found in 304 of the 307 vaccine-specific clones identified in convalescent patients.

Trimming removed 3 bases from V and 3 bases from J; junction bases left unmatched: 9. The CDR3 length is 16 residues. Germline V lookup: CDR1 MDHEN, CDR2 SYDVKM. V usage is TRBV28 and J usage is TRBJ2-7, with 9 bases that match TRBD2. The sample was cultured CD4+ T cells from blood. The TCR was taken from a human donor with COVID-19. The CDR3 region is CASSLGGAGGYYEQYF. CDR3 DNA: TGTGCCAGCAGTTTGGGGGGGGCGGGAGGGTACTACGAGCAGTACTTC.